The T cell receptor beta chain under discussion was sequenced for a study of PD-L1 blockade in urothelial cancer. What went into each PCR as a spike was synthetic TCR analog templates. Here immunoSEQ multiplex PCR was the method, and the copy in TCRdb shows in-frame clones only, minus some. The repertoire includes 30,000 or so clones, around 89% of them detected once, and under 9.5% sits in the top ten. The junction had 6 bases not matched to a gene; V was cut back by 3 bases and J by 4 bases. CDR1 MDHEN and CDR2 SYDVKM come from the germline V gene. This CDR3 spans 16 amino acids. Time point here: peripheral blood 6 weeks after treatment start. Locally advanced or metastatic urothelial carcinoma affected all patients.

The chain combines TRBV28 with TRBJ2-5; 12 bases are a match to TRBD2. Sequencing used PBMCs, obtained around atezolizumab (anti-PD-L1) treatment. This receptor was taken from a man older than 75 with urothelial cancer. Written as DNA, the CDR3 is TGTGCCAGCAGTTTGGGGCTAGCGGGAGGGATAGAGACCCAGTACTTC. This encodes CASSLGLAGGIETQYF.